This section outlines one TCR beta chain sequence together with its context. Its specificity is unknown. These data are taken from a study of cytomegalovirus exposure and HLA in healthy donors. Findings of the study overall: It was likely that a cluster of highly shared sequence variants was a sequencing artifact.

PCR involved 60 Vbeta and 13 Jbeta primers. Assay used: immunoSEQ multiplex PCR; TCRdb lists only in-frame clones, some missing. The table lists approximately 130,000 clones, over 65% of them singletons, with approximately 1.2% in the top ten. The V end was cut by 6 bases, the J end by 3 bases, with 18 bases between. Germline V CDR1 and CDR2: SGHAT, FQNNGV. This CDR3 has 15 residues. Specimen: PBMCs. This receptor was identified in a man aged 45 to 65 in good health and CMV-seronegative. The rearrangement links TRBV11-2 to TRBJ2-7; D ambiguous. CDR3 nucleotide sequence: TGTGCCAGCAGTCGAGCGACGCCAGAGCTCTACGAGCAGTACTTC. It translates to CASSRATPELYEQYF.